This note documents a single TCR beta chain sequence. This CDR3 is 12 amino acids long. Per the germline V gene, CDR1 is GTSNPN and CDR2 is SVGIG (reference sequence). The V end was cut by 4 bases, the J end by 7 bases, with 13 bases between. 60 Vbeta and 13 Jbeta primers were used in PCR. Repertoires were generated with immunoSEQ multiplex PCR, while TCRdb's copy carries only in-frame clones and drops some. The table shows 210,000 or so clones, with roughly four fifths occurring only once. The source of the sample is a study of cytomegalovirus exposure and HLA in healthy donors. This TCR came from a girl under 18 in good health and CMV-seronegative. V is TRBV30 and J is TRBJ2-5; D might be TRBD1 (6 bases). What was sequenced was PBMCs. The CDR3 reads CAWKGGSGTQYF. The CDR3 bases are TGTGCCTGGAAAGGGGGTTCTGGGACCCAGTACTTC.